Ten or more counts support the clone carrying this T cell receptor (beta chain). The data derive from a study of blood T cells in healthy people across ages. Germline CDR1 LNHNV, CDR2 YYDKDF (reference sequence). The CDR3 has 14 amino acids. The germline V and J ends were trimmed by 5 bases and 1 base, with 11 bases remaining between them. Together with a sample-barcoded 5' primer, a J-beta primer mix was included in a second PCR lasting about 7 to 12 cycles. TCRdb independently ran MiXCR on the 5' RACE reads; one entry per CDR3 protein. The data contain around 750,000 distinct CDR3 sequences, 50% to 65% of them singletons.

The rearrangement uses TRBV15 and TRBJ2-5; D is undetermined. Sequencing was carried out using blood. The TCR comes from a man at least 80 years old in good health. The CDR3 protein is CATSPRLLQETQYF. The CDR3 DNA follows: TGTGCCACCAGCCCTCGACTCCTCCAAGAGACCCAGTACTTC.